The 27 T cell receptor beta chains listed next were all sequenced from one sample in a study of cytomegalovirus exposure and HLA in healthy donors. 13 Jbeta primers and 60 Vbeta primers were used for the PCR. Sequencing was performed with immunoSEQ multiplex PCR; in TCRdb, only in-frame clones are kept and a portion is missing. The sample contains some 180,000 clones, over 80% of which appear only once. The specimen was PBMCs. Source of these receptors: a man aged 40-50 years in good health and CMV-seronegative.

The V call is TRBV6-6, the J call TRBJ1-2; tentative D call: TRBD1 (6 bases). V lost 5 bases, J lost 3 bases, and 13 bases lay in between. The CDR3 contains 14 residues. Germline assignment: CDR1 MNHNY and CDR2 SVGAGI (reference sequence). The CDR3 is CASSLGGADYGYTF. The CDR3 bases are TGTGCCAGCAGTCTAGGGGGAGCCGACTATGGCTACACCTTC.

This clone was recorded only once. The rearrangement uses TRBV9 and TRBJ1-5; TRBD1 matches at 7 bases. The CDR3 spans 19 residues. Germline V gene lookup returns CDR1 SGDLS and CDR2 YYNGEE. Unmatched junction bases numbered 19, after V lost 5 bases and J lost 2 bases. The CDR3 protein is CASSGDRAVSLWGNQPQHF. The CDR3 coding sequence is TGTGCCAGCAGTGGAGACAGGGCGGTCTCCCTTTGGGGCAATCAGCCCCAGCATTTT.

The chain combines TRBV7-3 with TRBJ2-1; 14 positions match TRBD2. Unmatched junction bases numbered 5, after V lost 5 bases and J lost 8 bases. Germline CDR1 reads SGHTA; CDR2 reads FQGTGA. This CDR3 is built from 15 residues. The CDR3 loop reads CASSQMGLAGDEQFF. The CDR3 bases are TGTGCCAGCAGCCAAATGGGACTAGCGGGAGATGAGCAGTTCTTC.

This clone was seen a few times. The chain carries TRBV7-9 and TRBJ1-6; a weak D match, TRBD1 (6 bases). Trimming left V 3 bases short and J 6 bases short, with 18 bases between. CDR1 SEHNR and CDR2 FQNEAQ come from the germline V gene (reference sequence). The CDR3 runs to 17 residues. This CDR3 reads CASSFEVSGASNSPLHF. The CDR3 bases are TGTGCCAGCAGCTTTGAAGTATCAGGGGCCTCTAATTCACCCCTCCACTTT.

This clone turned up a few times. The V and J genes are TRBV28 and TRBJ1-4, with 7 bases fitting TRBD1. V trimming: 6 bases; J trimming: 8 bases; junction bases outside the gene matches: 9. The CDR3 sequence is 14 residues long. Germline-derived CDR1 and CDR2 are MDHEN and SYDVKM. DNA for the CDR3: TGTGCCAGCAGCCCGACAGGGCATAACGAAAAACTGTTTTTT. This sequence encodes CASSPTGHNEKLFF.

The chain carries TRBV14 and TRBJ2-1; TRBD1 agrees at 8 bases. The CDR3 runs 16 residues. Looked up from germline, CDR1 is SGHDN and CDR2 is FVKESK. V was clipped by 5 bases and J by 6 bases; unmatched bases: 12. In nucleotides, the CDR3 is TGTGCCAGCAGCTCAACCGGGACAGGTAGCTCCAATGAGCAGTTCTTC. This codes for CASSSTGTGSSNEQFF.

V and J are TRBV12-1 and TRBJ2-1; the D segment call TRBD2 is taken from the table without a DNA check. TRBV12-1 is deemed a pseudogene. CDR3 length: 18 residues. The CDR3 here is CASSFFVNLGSAYNEQFF. The CDR3 coding sequence is TGTGCCAGCAGCTTTTTTGTCAACCTCGGGAGCGCCTACAATGAGCAGTTCTTC.

The table lists this clone with a few counts. The J gene is TRBJ2-7, the V gene TRBV7-2, with TRBD2 matching 7 bases. V dropped 1 base and J dropped 6; count of bases not matched to a gene: 6. This CDR3 is built from 14 residues. Germline V gives CDR1 SGHTA, CDR2 FQGNSA. This chain's CDR3 is CASSLGTRQGEQYF. CDR3 sequence (DNA): TGTGCCAGCAGCTTAGGGACTAGACAAGGCGAGCAGTACTTC.

The DNA of the CDR3 is TGTGCCAGCAGTGGGTCGGCTAGGGGTGGAGGGCAGCCCCAGCATTTT. It translates to CASSGSARGGGQPQHF. J is TRBJ1-5 and V is TRBV2, with D perhaps TRBD1 (5 bases). This CDR3 region has 16 residues. V was shortened by 4 bases and J by 7 bases, with 20 bases between the two germline ends. The germline gives CDR1 SNHLY, CDR2 FYNNEI.

This clone was counted a few times. This chain connects TRBV5-1 to TRBJ2-1, with D perhaps TRBD1 (5 bases). Deletions cut 0 bases from V and 5 bases from J, with 18 bases between. The CDR3 is made up of 17 amino acids. Germline CDR1 is SGHRS and CDR2 is YFSETQ. The CDR3 DNA follows: TGCGCCAGCAGCTTGGGACAGATAGTTAGGGGAAACAATGAGCAGTTCTTC. It yields the protein CASSLGQIVRGNNEQFF. Full variable domain (outside the CDR3, taken from reference TRBV5-1 and TRBJ2-1): KAGVTQTPRYLIKTRGQQVTLSCSPISGHRSVSWYQQTPGQGLQFLFEYFSETQRNKGNFPGRFSGRQFSNSRSEMNVSTLELGDSALYLCASSLGQIVRGNNEQFFGPGTRLTVL.

The gene calls are TRBV5-6 and TRBJ1-5, with D possibly TRBD1 on 6 matching bases. CDR1 is SGHDT, CDR2 YYEEEE, per germline. There are 14 residues in the CDR3. The V gene lost 4 bases and the J gene lost 3 bases, with 11 bases spanning the gap. CDR3 protein: CASSRGGNNQPQHF. The CDR3 DNA is TGTGCCAGCAGCCGAGGGGGAAACAATCAGCCCCAGCATTTT.

This chain connects TRBV2 to TRBJ2-4, with a possible D match to TRBD2 (7 bases). V shed 3 bases and J shed 3 bases, with 12 bases lying between them. Germline CDR1 is SNHLY and CDR2 is FYNNEI. This CDR3 comprises 15 residues. CDR3 loop: CASSDTGGGKNIQYF. The CDR3 DNA reads as TGTGCCAGCAGTGATACGGGGGGCGGCAAAAACATTCAGTACTTC.

This clone was counted a few times. This chain connects TRBV14 to TRBJ2-3; D is uncertain. This CDR3 contains 16 residues. The V gene's germline CDR1 is SGHDN and CDR2 FVKESK. V was clipped by 2 bases and J by 0 bases, with 12 bases between them. Written as DNA, the CDR3 is TGTGCCAGCAGCCAAAGAACAGTCTCTAGCACAGATACGCAGTATTTT. Residues: CASSQRTVSSTDTQYF.

The CDR3 loop reads CASSQLITGEKLFF. CDR3 nucleotides: TGTGCCAGCAGCCAGCTTATAACGGGTGAAAAACTGTTTTTT. The V gene is TRBV4-2, the J gene TRBJ1-4; D not resolved. The germline V and J ends were trimmed by 3 bases and 7 bases, with 12 bases remaining between them. Germline CDR1 LGHNA, CDR2 YNFKEQ. The CDR3 sequence is 14 residues long.

The CDR3: CASSSRPGQGAWGETQYF. The CDR3 region has the DNA TGTGCCAGCAGCTCGCGCCCGGGACAGGGGGCCTGGGGGGAGACCCAGTACTTC. The chain couples TRBV7-2 to TRBJ2-5; 12 bases agree with TRBD1. Trimming took 4 bases from V and 5 from J; bases not matched to a gene: 14. The CDR3 covers 18 residues. Looked up from germline, CDR1 is SGHTA and CDR2 is FQGNSA.

The gene calls are TRBV6-6 and TRBJ1-2; 10 nucleotides agree with TRBD1. Looked up from germline, CDR1 is MNHNY and CDR2 is SVGAGI (reference sequence). V was clipped by 2 bases and J by 6 bases; unmatched bases: 6. This CDR3 has 15 amino acids. CDR3 in amino acids: CASSYRDRGYDGYTF. In DNA form, the CDR3 reads TGTGCCAGCAGTTACCGGGACAGGGGTTACGATGGCTACACCTTC.

The chain employs TRBV7-3 and TRBJ2-1, with 11 bases identical to TRBD1. V shed 5 bases and J 9 bases; nucleotides not matched to a gene: 9. Germline lookup yields CDR1 SGHTA and CDR2 FQGTGA. The CDR3 length is 15 residues. The CDR3 DNA follows: TGTGCCAGCAGCCCCGGACAGGGGGCAGGAGGTGAGCAGTTCTTC. Amino acid sequence: CASSPGQGAGGEQFF. The whole variable domain, filled in from reference TRBV7-3 and TRBJ2-1, reads GAGVSQTPSNKVTEKGKYVELRCDPISGHTALYWYRQSLGQGPEFLIYFQGTGAADDSGLPNDRFFAVRPEGSVSTLKIQRTERGDSAVYLCASSPGQGAGGEQFFGPGTRLTVL.

This rearrangement joins TRBV28 to TRBJ1-1, with D maybe TRBD1 (5 bases). The CDR3 length is 14 residues. Trimming stripped 7 bases from V and 5 bases from J, with 17 bases between. CDR1 is MDHEN and CDR2 is SYDVKM in the germline V gene. The CDR3 nucleotides are TGTGCCAGCACCCTCCAGGGAGGGTGGACTGAAGCTTTCTTT. Protein sequence: CASTLQGGWTEAFF.

CDR3 sequence (DNA): TGTGCCAGCAGCTTAGGTTGGGGGCAGGATGAAAAACTGTTTTTT. It specifies CASSLGWGQDEKLFF. The V and J genes are TRBV27 and TRBJ1-4; D possibly corresponds to TRBD1 (6 bases). Germline CDR1 is MNHEY and CDR2 is SMNVEV (reference sequence). Between the trimmed V and J ends, which lost 6 bases and 6 bases, there was a span of 17 bases. The CDR3 extends over 15 amino acids.

The chain links TRBV30 to TRBJ2-3; 16 positions agree with TRBD2. The CDR3 is made up of 19 amino acids. Germline V gene data show CDR1 as GTSNPN and CDR2 as SVGIG (reference sequence). With V trimmed by 1 base and J by 1 base, 8 bases remained unmatched. The CDR3 bases are TGTGCCTGGAGTGAACCCGGGACTAGCGGGAGGGGGGGCACAGATACGCAGTATTTT. This codes for CAWSEPGTSGRGGTDTQYF.

This clone has just one count. The gene calls are TRBV7-3 and TRBJ1-1, with D perhaps TRBD1 (6 bases). V lost 5 bases and J 0 bases, leaving 10 bases between the germline ends. The CDR3 is 14 residues long. Germline V gene sequence: CDR1 SGHTA, CDR2 FQGTGA. The CDR3 DNA reads TGTGCCAGCAGCCCACAGGGAATGAACACTGAAGCTTTCTTT. This gives the protein CASSPQGMNTEAFF.

This chain links TRBV7-2 with TRBJ1-2, with unresolved D. Trimming took 1 base from V and 6 from J, leaving 6 bases between them. CDR1 is SGHTA, CDR2 FQGNSA, per germline. This CDR3 has 12 residues. This CDR3 is CASSLDINGYTF. CDR3 sequence (DNA): TGTGCCAGCAGCTTAGACATAAATGGCTACACCTTC. The variable domain in full, completed from reference TRBV7-2 and TRBJ1-2, reads GAGVSQSPSNKVTEKGKDVELRCDPISGHTALYWYRQSLGQGLEFLIYFQGNSAPDKSGLPSDRFSAERTGGSVSTLTIQRTQQEDSAVYLCASSLDINGYTFGSGTRLTVV.

The rearrangement joins TRBV29-1 to TRBJ2-7; 9 positions match TRBD2. The CDR3 totals 15 residues. Germline V gene lookup returns CDR1 SQVTM and CDR2 ANQGSEA. The junction had 8 bases not matched to a gene; V was cut back by 3 bases and J by 2 bases. In DNA, the CDR3 is TGCAGCGTTGAGGGTAGCGGGAGCGGGACCTACGAGCAGTACTTC. Protein sequence: CSVEGSGSGTYEQYF.

This clone was observed once. The chain combines TRBV5-1 with TRBJ2-7, with D possibly matching TRBD1 (5 bases). Per germline, CDR1 SGHRS and CDR2 YFSETQ. CDR3 length: 17 amino acids. V gave up 1 base and J gave up 3 bases, with 20 bases separating them. CDR3: CASSLYRLSQGRYEQYF. The CDR3 region has the DNA TGCGCCAGCAGCTTGTACCGCCTCTCCCAGGGTCGCTACGAGCAGTACTTC.

This chain uses TRBV29-1 with TRBJ1-2; possibly TRBD1 for D (5 bases). Germline values: CDR1 SQVTM, CDR2 ANQGSEA. The CDR3 sequence is 13 residues long. Trimming took off 3 bases at V and 4 bases at J, with 12 bases between the two ends. In nucleotides, the CDR3 is TGCAGCGTTGAGGGGCACCTGGCCTATGGCTACACCTTC. Encoded protein: CSVEGHLAYGYTF.

The sample holds one count of this clone. J is TRBJ2-7 and V is TRBV29-1; 10 positions agree with TRBD1. Germline CDR1 reads SQVTM; CDR2 reads ANQGSEA. Trimming cost V 5 bases and J 5 bases; bases outside gene matches: 6. The CDR3 is 13 residues long. The chain's CDR3 is CSVTGTGDNEQYF. The CDR3 DNA sequence: TGCAGCGTTACCGGGACAGGGGACAACGAGCAGTACTTC.

This sequence joins TRBV30 and TRBJ2-3, with TRBD2 matching over 9 bases. Germline V gene lookup returns CDR1 GTSNPN and CDR2 SVGIG (reference sequence). Trimming cost V 7 bases and J 0 bases; bases outside gene matches: 14. The CDR3 has 17 amino acids. Written as DNA, the CDR3 is TGTGCCTCCCTTGGCGGGGGGGGATGGACTAGCACAGATACGCAGTATTTT. Translated, it gives CASLGGGGWTSTDTQYF.